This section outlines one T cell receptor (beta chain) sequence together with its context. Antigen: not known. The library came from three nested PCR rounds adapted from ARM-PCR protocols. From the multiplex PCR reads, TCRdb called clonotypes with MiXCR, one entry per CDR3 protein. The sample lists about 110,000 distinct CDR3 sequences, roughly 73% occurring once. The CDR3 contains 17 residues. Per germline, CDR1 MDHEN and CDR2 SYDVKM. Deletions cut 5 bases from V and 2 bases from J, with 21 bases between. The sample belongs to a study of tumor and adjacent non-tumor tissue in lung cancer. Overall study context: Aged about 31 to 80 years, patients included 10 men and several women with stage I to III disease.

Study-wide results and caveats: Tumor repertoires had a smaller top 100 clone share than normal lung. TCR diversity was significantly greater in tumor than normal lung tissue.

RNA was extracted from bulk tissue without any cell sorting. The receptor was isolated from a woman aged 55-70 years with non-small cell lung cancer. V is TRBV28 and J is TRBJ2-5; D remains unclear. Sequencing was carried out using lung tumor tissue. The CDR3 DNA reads TGTGCCAGCAGTACCCCCGAAATAAGGAGTTTTCAAGAGACCCAGTACTTC. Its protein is CASSTPEIRSFQETQYF.